The clone carrying this T cell receptor beta chain showed up just a few times. In germline, CDR1 is MNHEY, CDR2 SMNVEV (reference sequence). The ends lost 5 bases at V and 4 bases at J; junction bases unmatched: 6. The CDR3 is made up of 15 amino acids. This entry belongs to a study of cytomegalovirus exposure and HLA in healthy donors. On the study more broadly: About 200 million T cells yielded 120 million or so unique TCR beta sequences, as an earlier analysis found.

In the PCR, 60 Vbeta and 13 Jbeta primers were used. Repertoires were generated with immunoSEQ multiplex PCR, while TCRdb's copy carries only in-frame clones and drops some. The sample includes about 140,000 clones, around 76% seen only once; the top ten take 2.8%. This sequence joins TRBV27 and TRBJ1-5; 9 nucleotides line up with TRBD1. Specimen: PBMCs. The clonotype originates from a male donor in good health and CMV-seronegative. The CDR3 DNA is TGTGCCAGCAGTAGAACAGGGGGCGCAAATCAGCCCCAGCATTTT. As protein: CASSRTGGANQPQHF.